This T cell receptor (beta chain) comes out of a study of blood T cell repertoires in COVID-19. Study details: Material from acute and convalescent COVID-19 was sourced from the United States, Italy and Spain. Sample material is recorded as cDNA or gDNA derived from T cells, B-cell-depleted T cells, or PBMCs.

On this clone: This sample includes further DNA sequences coding for the same CDR3.

There are 15 residues in the CDR3. Trimming left V 0 bases short and J 0 bases short, with 3 bases between. In germline, CDR1 is LGHDT, CDR2 YNNKEL (reference sequence). As originally analysed: Amplification with reference gene primers provided the estimates of nucleated cell counts. Using immunoSEQ multiplex PCR, the repertoire was profiled, and TCRdb retains in-frame clones only, with some absent. V, J and clone size reflect that table, while D and trimming were determined from the DNA. This sample has under 130,000 clones, with about 90% found just once. The sample comprised peripheral blood. The chain combines TRBV3-1 (or the pseudogene TRBV3-2) with TRBJ2-6; D unresolved. This TCR derives from a human donor in a cohort sampled during active COVID-19. CDR3 residues: CASSQDSSGANVLTF. As DNA, the CDR3 is TGTGCCAGCAGCCAAGACAGCTCTGGGGCCAACGTCCTGACTTTC.